This T cell receptor beta chain appears in the sequencing data of a study of blood T cell repertoires in COVID-19 (dated by TCRdb to the early 2020s). Study-wide context: The collaborator samples originated in the United States, Italy and Spain and spanned the acute and convalescent phases of COVID-19. A freely available public database, intended as a resource for researchers studying the immune response to SARS-CoV-2, is where the repertoires were released. Where HLA class I and class II types were available, the types were taken from metadata supplied by the sample provider, not from assay-based typing. Nearly every sample came with metadata listing a de-identified subject ID, COVID-19 status, age in years and sex. The dataset comprised deeply sampled blood TCRbeta repertoires from subjects exposed to, actively infected with, or recovered from COVID-19. The material from the prospective study consisted of cDNA or gDNA derived from T cells, B-cell-depleted T cells, or PBMCs. The samples were drawn from two sources: the first 160 participants of the ongoing ImmuneRACE study, and 950 to 1,500 subjects contributed by 6 global collaborators. General study outcomes and caveats: The quantity of clinical and demographic metadata differed by source and by participant and was supplied without curation.

Each collaborating institution followed its own protocols to collect whole blood in K2EDTA tubes. Collaborator samples were shipped for TCRbeta analysis as frozen whole blood, isolated PBMCs, or DNA extracted from either sample type. TCRbeta CDR3 regions were amplified from genomic DNA using the immunoSEQ Assay, a bias-controlled multiplex PCR. The paper's processing steps were these. Nucleated cell counts per sample were estimated from amplification of reference gene primers within the assay. To quantify the absolute abundance of each unique TCRbeta CDR3 rearrangement, sequence reads were collapsed and filtered. For each sample, productive Simpson clonality was calculated by taking the square root of Simpson's diversity index across productive rearrangements. TCRdb took this table from immuneACCESS and kept in-frame rearrangements with V and J called. Such tables lack part of the clones; where checked against another copy, unresolved V genes explain under half of the gap, and the rest is unexplained. From that table come the V and J calls and clone size; the DNA was used to work out D and trimming. For this sample the table gives fewer than 250,000 clones, of which around four fifths were detected only once. The top ten hold 2.6% of the sample.

The trim is 3 bases for V and 5 bases for J, with a gap of 11 bases between the germline ends. From the germline V gene (reference sequence), CDR1 is LGHDT and CDR2 is YNNKEL. Inclusive of the bounding cysteine and phenylalanine, the CDR3 is 14 residues long. Only CDR3 DNA remains: 42 bases, in frame from the first base. This clone was seen once. Its antigen has not been determined. Qualities for individual bases were not recorded, and no much larger clone is one base off. Sequencing was done on a sample of peripheral blood. The source is a woman in her 70s with active or convalescent COVID-19. This receptor chain uses TRBV3-1 (or the pseudogene TRBV3-2) and TRBJ2-4, and possibly TRBD2, on 6 matching bases. The CDR3 amino acid sequence is: CASSQRDGENIQYF. DNA sequence: TGTGCCAGCAGCCAGCGGGACGGGGAAAACATTCAGTACTTC.